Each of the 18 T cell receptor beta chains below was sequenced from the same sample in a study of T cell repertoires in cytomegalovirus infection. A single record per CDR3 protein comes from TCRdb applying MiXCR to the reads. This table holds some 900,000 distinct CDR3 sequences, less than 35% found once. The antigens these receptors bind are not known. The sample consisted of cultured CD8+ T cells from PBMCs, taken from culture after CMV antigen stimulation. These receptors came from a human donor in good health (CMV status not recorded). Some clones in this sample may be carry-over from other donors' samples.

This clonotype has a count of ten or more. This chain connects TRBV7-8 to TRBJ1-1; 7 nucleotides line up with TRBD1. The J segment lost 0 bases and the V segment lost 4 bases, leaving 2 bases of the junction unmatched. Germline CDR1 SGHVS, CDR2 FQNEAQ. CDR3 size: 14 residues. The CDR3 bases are TGTGCCAGCAGCTCCGGGACAGTGAACACTGAAGCTTTCTTT. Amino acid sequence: CASSSGTVNTEAFF.

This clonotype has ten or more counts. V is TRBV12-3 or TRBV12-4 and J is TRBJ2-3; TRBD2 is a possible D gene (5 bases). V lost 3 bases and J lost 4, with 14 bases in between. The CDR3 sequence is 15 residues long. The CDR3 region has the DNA TGTGCCAGCAGTTTCGGACTTCCCAGAGCAGATACGCAGTATTTT. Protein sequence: CASSFGLPRADTQYF.

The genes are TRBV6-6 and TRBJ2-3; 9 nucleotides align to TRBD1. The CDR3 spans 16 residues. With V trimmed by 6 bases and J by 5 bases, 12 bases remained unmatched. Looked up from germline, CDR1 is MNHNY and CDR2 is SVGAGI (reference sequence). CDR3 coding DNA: TGTGCCAGCAGCCCTCTCCGGGACAGGGCTGAAGATACGCAGTATTTT. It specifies CASSPLRDRAEDTQYF.

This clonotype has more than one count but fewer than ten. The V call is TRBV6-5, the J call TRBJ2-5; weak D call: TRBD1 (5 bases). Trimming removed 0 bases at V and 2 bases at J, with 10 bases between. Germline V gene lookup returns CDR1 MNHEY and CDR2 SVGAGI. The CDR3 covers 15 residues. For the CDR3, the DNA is TGTGCCAGCAGTTACTCTACAGGTTTACAAGAGACCCAGTACTTC. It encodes CASSYSTGLQETQYF.

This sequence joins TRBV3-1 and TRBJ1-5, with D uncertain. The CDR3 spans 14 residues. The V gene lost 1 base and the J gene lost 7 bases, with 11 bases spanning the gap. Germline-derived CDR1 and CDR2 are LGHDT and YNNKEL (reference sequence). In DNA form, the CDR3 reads TGTGCCAGCAGCCAAGTAGGGTACGGACAGCCCCAGCATTTT. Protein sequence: CASSQVGYGQPQHF.

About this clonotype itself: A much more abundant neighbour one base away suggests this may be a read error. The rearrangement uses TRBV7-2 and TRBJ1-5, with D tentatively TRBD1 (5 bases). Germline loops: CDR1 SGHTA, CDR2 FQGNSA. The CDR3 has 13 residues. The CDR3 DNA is TGTGTCAGCGGCGGGGGTTATCGTCAGCCCCAGCATTTT. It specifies CVSGGGYRQPQHF.

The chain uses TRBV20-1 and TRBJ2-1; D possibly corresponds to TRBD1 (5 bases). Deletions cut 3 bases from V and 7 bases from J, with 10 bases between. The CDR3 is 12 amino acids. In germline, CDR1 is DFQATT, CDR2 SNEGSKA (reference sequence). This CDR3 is CSASGHMNEQFF. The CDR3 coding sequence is TGCAGTGCTAGTGGACATATGAATGAGCAGTTCTTC.

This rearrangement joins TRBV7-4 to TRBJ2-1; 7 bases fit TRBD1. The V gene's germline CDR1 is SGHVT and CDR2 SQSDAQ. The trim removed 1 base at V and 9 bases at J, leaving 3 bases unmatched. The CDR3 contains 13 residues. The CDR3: CASSLEGAGEQFF. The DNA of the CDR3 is TGTGCCAGCAGCTTAGAGGGGGCCGGTGAGCAGTTCTTC.

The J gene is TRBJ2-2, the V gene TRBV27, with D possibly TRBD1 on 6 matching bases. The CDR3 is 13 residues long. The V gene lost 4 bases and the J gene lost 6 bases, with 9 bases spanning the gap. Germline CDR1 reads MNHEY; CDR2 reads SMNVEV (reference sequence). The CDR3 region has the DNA TGTGCCAGCAGTTATGCAGGGGCCGGGGAGCTGTTTTTT. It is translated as CASSYAGAGELFF.

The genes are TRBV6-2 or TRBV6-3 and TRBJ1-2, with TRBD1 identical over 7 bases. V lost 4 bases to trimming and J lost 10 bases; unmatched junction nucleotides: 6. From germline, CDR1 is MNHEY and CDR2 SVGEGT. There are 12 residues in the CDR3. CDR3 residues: CASSSGGLDYTF. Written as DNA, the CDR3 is TGTGCCAGCAGTTCAGGGGGACTCGACTACACCTTC.

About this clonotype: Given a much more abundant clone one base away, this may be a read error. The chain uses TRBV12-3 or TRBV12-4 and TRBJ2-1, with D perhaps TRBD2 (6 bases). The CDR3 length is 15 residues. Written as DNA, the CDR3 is TGTGCCAGCACCACCAGGGAGGTCTCCTACAATGGGCAGTTCTTC. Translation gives CASTTREVSYNGQFF.

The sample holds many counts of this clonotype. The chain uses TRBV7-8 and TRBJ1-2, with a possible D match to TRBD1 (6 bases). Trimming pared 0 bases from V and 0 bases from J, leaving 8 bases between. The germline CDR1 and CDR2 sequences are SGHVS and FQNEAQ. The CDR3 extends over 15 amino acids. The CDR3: CASSLAGGTNYGYTF. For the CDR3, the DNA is TGTGCCAGCAGCTTAGCAGGGGGAACTAACTATGGCTACACCTTC.

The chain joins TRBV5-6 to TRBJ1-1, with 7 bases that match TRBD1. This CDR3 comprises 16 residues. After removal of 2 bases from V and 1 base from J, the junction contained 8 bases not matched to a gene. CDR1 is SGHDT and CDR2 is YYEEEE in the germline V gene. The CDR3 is CASSFLTDRQNTEAFF. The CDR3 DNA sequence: TGTGCCAGCAGCTTCTTAACGGACAGGCAGAACACTGAAGCTTTCTTT.

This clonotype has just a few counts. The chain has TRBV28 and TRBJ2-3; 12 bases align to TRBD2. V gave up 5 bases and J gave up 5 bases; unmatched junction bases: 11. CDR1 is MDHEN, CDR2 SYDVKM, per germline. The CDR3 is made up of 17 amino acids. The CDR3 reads CASSPVLAGGSLDTQYF. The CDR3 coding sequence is TGTGCCAGCAGTCCAGTCCTAGCGGGGGGGAGTTTAGATACGCAGTATTTT.

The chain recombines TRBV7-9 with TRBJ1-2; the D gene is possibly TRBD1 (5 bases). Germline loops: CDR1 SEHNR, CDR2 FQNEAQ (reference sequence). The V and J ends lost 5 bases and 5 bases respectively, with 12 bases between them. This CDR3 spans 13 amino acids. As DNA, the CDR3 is TGTGCCAGCAGCAGGGGCTCCCAATATGGCTACACCTTC. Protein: CASSRGSQYGYTF.

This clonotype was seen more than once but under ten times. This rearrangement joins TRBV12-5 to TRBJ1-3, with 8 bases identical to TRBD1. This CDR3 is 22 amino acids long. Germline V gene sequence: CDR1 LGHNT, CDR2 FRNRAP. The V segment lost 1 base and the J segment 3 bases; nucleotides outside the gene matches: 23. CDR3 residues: CASGLAQRPLLEDRESGNTIYF. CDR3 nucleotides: TGTGCTAGTGGTTTGGCACAAAGGCCCCTCTTGGAGGACAGGGAAAGTGGAAACACCATATATTTT.

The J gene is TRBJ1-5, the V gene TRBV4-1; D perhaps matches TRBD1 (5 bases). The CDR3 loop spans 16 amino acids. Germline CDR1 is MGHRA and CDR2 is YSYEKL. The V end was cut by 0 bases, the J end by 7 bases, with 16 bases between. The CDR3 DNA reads TGCGCCAGCAGCCAAGATTTTCTGGGTGGGACGCAGCCCCAGCATTTT. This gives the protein CASSQDFLGGTQPQHF.

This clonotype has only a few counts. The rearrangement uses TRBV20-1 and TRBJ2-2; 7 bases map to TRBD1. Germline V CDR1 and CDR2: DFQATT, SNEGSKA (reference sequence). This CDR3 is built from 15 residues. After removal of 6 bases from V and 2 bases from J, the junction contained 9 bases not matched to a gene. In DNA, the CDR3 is TGCAGTGCGGCATCGACAGGGTACAACACCGGGGAGCTGTTTTTT. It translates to CSAASTGYNTGELFF.